This T cell receptor (beta chain) was recovered during a study of shared clonotypes between healthy human individuals. Donors had no recently reported acute infections or vaccinations and were HIV-negative. CD4+ cells yielded CD45RA+ naive and CD45RA-negative memory subsets. Overall study results and limits: For naive CD4 cells, roughly 5% of clonotypes were shared across a handful of donors.

This clone was detected a few times. What it binds is not known. Germline V gene lookup returns CDR1 SGHRS and CDR2 YFSETQ. V shed 1 base and J shed 6 bases, with 11 bases lying between them. The CDR3 is 14 amino acids. The DNA input per sorted-subset replicate PCR was 200 ng, corresponding to tens of thousands of T cell genomes. Profiling relied on immunoSEQ multiplex PCR, and the TCRdb table lists in-frame clones only, not all of them. The profile shows some 790,000 clones, 72% of them singletons. The sequenced sample consisted of memory CD4+ T cells sorted from blood. Noted subset: CD45RA-negative fraction. The origin of this receptor is a woman aged 25 to 45 in good health. The rearrangement uses TRBV5-1 and TRBJ1-5, with D maybe TRBD1 (6 bases). In nucleotides, the CDR3 is TGCGCCAGCAGCTTGAAGGGGGAGGGTCAGCCCCAGCATTTT. Its translation is CASSLKGEGQPQHF.